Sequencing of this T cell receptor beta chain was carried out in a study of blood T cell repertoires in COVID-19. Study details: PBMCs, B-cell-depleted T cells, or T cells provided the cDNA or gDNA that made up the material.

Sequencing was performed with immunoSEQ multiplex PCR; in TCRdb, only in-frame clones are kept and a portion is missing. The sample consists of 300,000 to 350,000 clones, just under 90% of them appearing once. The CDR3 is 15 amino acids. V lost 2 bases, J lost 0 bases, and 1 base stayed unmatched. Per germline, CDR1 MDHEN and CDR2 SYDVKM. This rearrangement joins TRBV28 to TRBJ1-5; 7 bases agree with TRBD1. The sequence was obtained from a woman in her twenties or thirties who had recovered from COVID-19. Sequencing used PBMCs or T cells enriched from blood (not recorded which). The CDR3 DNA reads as TGTGCCAGCAGTTTAAGGGGGCGTAGCAATCAGCCCCAGCATTTT. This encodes CASSLRGRSNQPQHF.